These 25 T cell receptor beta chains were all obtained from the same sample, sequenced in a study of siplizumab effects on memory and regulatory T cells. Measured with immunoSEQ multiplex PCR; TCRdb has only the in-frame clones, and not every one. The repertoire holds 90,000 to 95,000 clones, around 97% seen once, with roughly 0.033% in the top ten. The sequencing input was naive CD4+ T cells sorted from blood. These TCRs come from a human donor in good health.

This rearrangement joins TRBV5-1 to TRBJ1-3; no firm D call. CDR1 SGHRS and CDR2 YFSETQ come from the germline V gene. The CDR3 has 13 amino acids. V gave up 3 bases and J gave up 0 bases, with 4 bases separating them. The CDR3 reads CASSWGSGNTIYF. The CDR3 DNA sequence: TGCGCCAGCAGCTGGGGCTCTGGAAACACCATATATTTT.

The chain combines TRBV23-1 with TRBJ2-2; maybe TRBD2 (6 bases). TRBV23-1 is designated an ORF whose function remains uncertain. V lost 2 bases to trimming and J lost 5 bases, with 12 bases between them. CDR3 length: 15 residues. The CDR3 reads CASSQRGGETGELFF. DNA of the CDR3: TGCGCCAGCAGTCAAAGGGGAGGAGAGACCGGGGAGCTGTTTTTT.

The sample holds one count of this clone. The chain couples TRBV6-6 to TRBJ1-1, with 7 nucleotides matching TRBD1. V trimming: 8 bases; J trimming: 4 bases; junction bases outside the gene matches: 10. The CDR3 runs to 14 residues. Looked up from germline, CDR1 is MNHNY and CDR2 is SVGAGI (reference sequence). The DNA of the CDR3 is TGTGCCAGCTCTCACCCCCAGGGGGGCACTGAAGCTTTCTTT. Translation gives CASSHPQGGTEAFF.

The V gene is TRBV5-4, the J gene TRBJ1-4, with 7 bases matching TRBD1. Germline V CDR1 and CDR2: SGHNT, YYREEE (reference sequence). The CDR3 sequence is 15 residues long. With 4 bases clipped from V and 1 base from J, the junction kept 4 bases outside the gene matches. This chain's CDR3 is CASSGTGVTNEKLFF. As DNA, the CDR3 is TGTGCCAGCAGCGGTACAGGGGTAACTAATGAAAAACTGTTTTTT.

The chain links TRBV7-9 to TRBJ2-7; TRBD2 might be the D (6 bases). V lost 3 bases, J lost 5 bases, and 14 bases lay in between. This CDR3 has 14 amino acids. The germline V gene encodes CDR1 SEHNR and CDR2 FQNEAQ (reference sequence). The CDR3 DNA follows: TGTGCCAGCAGCTTCCGGGACCGACTAGACGAGCAGTACTTC. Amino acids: CASSFRDRLDEQYF.

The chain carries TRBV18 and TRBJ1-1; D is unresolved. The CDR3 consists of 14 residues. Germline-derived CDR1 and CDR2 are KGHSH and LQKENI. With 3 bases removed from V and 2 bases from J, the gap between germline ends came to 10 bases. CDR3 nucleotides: TGTGCCAGCTCACCGGGAGAGGGTAACACTGAAGCTTTCTTT. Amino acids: CASSPGEGNTEAFF.

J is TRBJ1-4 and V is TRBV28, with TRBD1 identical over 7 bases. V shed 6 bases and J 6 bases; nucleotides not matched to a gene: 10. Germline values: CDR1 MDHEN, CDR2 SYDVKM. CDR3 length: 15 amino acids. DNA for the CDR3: TGTGCCAGCAGCCCAGATCCAGGGGGTGATGAAAAACTGTTTTTT. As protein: CASSPDPGGDEKLFF.

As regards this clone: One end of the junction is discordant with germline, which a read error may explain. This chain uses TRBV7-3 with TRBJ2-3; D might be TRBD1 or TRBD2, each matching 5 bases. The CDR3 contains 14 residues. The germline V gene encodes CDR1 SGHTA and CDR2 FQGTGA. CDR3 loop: CASSLSGPPDTQYF. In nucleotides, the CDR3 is TGTGCCAGCAGCCTCTCGGGACCCCCAGACACGCAGTATTTT.

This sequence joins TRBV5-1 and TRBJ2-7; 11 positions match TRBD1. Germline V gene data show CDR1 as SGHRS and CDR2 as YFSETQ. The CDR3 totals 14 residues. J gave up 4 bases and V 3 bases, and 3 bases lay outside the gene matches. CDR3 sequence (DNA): TGCGCCAGCAGCTCCGGGACAGGGGGTTACGAGCAGTACTTC. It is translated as CASSSGTGGYEQYF. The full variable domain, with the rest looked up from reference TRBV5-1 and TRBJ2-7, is KAGVTQTPRYLIKTRGQQVTLSCSPISGHRSVSWYQQTPGQGLQFLFEYFSETQRNKGNFPGRFSGRQFSNSRSEMNVSTLELGDSALYLCASSSGTGGYEQYFGPGTRLTVT.

Here the CDR3 reads CASSRGQGDYGYTF. The DNA for the CDR3 is TGTGCCAGCAGCCGCGGACAGGGCGACTATGGCTACACCTTC. V and J are TRBV5-6 and TRBJ1-2; 8 bases fit TRBD1. CDR3 length equals 14 residues. V was clipped by 4 bases and J by 3 bases; unmatched bases: 5. Germline-derived CDR1 and CDR2 are SGHDT and YYEEEE.

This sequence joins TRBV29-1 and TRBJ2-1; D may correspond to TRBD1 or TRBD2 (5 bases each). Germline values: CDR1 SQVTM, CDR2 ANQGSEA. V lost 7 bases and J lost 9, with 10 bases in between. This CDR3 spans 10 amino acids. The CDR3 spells CSEGTLEQFF. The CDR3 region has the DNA TGCAGCGAGGGGACCCTTGAGCAGTTCTTC.

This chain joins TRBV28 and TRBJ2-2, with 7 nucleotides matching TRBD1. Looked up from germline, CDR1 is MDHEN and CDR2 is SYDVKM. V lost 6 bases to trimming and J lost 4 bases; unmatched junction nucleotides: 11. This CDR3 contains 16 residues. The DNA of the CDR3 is TGTGCCAGCAGCCCTAGACAGGGAGATCCCACCGGGGAGCTGTTTTTT. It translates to CASSPRQGDPTGELFF.

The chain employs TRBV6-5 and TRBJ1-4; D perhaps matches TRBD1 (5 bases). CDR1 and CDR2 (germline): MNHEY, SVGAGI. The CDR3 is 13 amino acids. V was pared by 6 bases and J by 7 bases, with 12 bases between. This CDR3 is CASSWGNGEKLFF. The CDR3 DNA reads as TGTGCCAGCAGCTGGGGGAATGGTGAAAAACTGTTTTTT.

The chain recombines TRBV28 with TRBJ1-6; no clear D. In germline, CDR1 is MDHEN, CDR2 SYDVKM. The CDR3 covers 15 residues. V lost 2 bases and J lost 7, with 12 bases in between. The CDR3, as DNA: TGTGCCAGCAGTTTAATCCCGCCGCCGAATTCACCCCTCCACTTT. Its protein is CASSLIPPPNSPLHF.

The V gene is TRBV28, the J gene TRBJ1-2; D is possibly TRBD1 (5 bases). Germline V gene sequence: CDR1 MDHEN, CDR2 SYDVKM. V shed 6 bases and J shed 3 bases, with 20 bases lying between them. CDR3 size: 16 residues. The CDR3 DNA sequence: TGTGCCAGCAGGACCCCCATCCGTGGGGGGGACTATGGCTACACCTTC. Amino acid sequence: CASRTPIRGGDYGYTF.

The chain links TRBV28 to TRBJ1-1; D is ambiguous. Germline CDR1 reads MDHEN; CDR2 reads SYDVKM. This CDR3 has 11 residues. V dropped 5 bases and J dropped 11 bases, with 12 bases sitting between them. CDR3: CASSPIGRAFF. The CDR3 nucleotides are TGTGCCAGCAGTCCCATTGGCCGCGCTTTCTTT.

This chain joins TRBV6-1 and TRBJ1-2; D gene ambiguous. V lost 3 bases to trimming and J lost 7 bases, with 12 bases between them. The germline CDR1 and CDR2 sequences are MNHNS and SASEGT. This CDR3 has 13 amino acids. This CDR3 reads CASSDIRFPGYTF. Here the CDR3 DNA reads TGTGCCAGCAGTGACATACGTTTCCCTGGCTACACCTTC.

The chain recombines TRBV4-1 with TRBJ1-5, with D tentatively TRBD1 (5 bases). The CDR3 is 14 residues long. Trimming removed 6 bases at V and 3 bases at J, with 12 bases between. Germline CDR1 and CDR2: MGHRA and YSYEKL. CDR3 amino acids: CASSFTGLNQPQHF. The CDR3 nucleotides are TGCGCCAGCAGTTTCACAGGTCTCAATCAGCCCCAGCATTTT.

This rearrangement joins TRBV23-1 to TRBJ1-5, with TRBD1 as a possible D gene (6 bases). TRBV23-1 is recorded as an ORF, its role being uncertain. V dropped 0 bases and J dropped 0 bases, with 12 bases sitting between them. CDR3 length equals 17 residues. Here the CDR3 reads CASSQSGTGPSNQPQHF. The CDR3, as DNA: TGCGCCAGCAGTCAATCGGGAACAGGGCCTAGCAATCAGCCCCAGCATTTT.

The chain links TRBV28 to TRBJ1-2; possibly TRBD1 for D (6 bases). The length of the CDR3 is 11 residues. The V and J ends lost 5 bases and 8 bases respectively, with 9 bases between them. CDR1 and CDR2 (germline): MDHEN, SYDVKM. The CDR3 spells CASSRTVGYTF. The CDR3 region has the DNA TGTGCCAGCAGTCGGACAGTCGGCTACACCTTC.

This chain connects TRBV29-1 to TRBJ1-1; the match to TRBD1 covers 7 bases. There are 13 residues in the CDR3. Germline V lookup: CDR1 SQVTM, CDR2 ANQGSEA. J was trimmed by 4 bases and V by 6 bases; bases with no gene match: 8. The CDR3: CSVETGWGTEAFF. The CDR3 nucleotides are TGCAGCGTAGAGACAGGGTGGGGCACTGAAGCTTTCTTT.

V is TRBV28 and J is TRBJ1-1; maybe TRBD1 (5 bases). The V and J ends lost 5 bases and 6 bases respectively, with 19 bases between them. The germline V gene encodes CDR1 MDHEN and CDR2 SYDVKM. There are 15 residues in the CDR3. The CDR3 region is CASSRPRGRGAEAFF. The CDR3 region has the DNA TGTGCCAGCAGTCGTCCTCGGGGCCGAGGCGCTGAAGCTTTCTTT.

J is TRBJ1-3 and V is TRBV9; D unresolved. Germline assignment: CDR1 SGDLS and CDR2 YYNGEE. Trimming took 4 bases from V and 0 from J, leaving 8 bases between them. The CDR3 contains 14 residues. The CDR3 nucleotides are TGTGCCAGCAGCCCTCACAGCTCTGGAAACACCATATATTTT. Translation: CASSPHSSGNTIYF.

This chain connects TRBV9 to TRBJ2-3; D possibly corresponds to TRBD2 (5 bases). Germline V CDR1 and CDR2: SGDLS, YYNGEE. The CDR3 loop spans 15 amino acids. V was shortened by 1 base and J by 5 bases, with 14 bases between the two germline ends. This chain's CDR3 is CASSVTRHEGDTQYF. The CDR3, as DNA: TGTGCCAGCAGCGTAACCAGGCACGAGGGAGATACGCAGTATTTT.

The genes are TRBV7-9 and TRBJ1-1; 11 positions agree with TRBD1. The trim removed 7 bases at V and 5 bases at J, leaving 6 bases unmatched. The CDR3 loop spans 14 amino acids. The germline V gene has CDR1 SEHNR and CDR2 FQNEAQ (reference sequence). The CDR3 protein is CASTWTGGLTEAFF. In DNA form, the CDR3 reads TGTGCCAGCACCTGGACAGGGGGCTTGACTGAAGCTTTCTTT.